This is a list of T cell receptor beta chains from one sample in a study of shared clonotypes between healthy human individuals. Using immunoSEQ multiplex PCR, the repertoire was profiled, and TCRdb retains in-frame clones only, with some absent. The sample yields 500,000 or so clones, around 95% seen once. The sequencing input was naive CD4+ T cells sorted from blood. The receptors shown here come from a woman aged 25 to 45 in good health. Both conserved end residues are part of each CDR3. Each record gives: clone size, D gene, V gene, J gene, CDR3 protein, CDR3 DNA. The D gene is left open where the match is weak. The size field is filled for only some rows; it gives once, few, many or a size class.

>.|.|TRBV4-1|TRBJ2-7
CASSQDRGEASSYEQYF
TGCGCCAGCAGCCAAGATCGTGGGGAAGCGAGCTCCTACGAGCAGTACTTC
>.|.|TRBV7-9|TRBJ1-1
CASSLALVREGDTEAFF
TGTGCCAGCAGCTTAGCGCTCGTCAGGGAGGGAGACACTGAAGCTTTCTTT
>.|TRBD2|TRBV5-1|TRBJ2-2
CASRGLAGAGELFF
TGCGCCAGCAGGGGACTAGCGGGAGCCGGGGAGCTGTTTTTT
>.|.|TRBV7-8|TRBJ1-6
CASSLASRGRGSYNSPLHF
TGTGCCAGCAGCTTAGCGAGTAGAGGGAGGGGCTCCTATAATTCACCCCTCCACTTT
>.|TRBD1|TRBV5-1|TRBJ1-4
CASSSTGLEKLFF
TGCGCCAGCAGCTCGACAGGGTTGGAAAAACTGTTTTTT
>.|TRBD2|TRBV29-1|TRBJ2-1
CSVRREGGEQFF
TGCAGCGTTAGGCGGGAGGGGGGTGAGCAGTTCTTC
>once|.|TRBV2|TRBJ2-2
CASAYETTGELFF
TGTGCCAGCGCTTATGAAACCACCGGGGAGCTGTTTTTT
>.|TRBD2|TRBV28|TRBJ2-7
CAARTSGRYEQYF
TGTGCCGCAAGGACTAGCGGGAGGTACGAGCAGTACTTC
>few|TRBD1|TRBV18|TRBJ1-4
CASSPGQPLSNEKLFF
TGTGCCAGCTCACCGGGACAGCCTCTCTCTAATGAAAAACTGTTTTTT
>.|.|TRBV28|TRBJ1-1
CASRRAGVTEAFF
TGTGCCAGCAGGCGAGCAGGAGTCACTGAAGCTTTCTTT